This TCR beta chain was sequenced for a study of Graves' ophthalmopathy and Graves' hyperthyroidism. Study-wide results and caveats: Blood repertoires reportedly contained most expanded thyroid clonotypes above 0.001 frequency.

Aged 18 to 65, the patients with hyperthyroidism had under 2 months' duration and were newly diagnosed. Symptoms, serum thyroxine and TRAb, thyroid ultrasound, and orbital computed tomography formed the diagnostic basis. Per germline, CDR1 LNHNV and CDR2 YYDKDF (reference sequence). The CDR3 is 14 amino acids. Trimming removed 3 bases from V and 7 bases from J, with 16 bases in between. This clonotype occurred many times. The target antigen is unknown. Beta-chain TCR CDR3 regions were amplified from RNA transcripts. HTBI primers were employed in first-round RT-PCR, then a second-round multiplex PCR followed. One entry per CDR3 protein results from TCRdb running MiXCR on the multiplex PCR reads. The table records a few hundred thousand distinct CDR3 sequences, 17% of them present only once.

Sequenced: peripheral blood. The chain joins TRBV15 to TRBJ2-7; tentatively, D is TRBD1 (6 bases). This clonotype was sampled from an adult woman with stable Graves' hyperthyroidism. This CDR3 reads CATSSTGLQGEQYF. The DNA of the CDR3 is TGTGCCACCAGCAGTACAGGGTTACAAGGGGAGCAGTACTTC.